The subject of this entry is one TCR beta chain. Its antigen remains unknown. This sample stems from a study of shared clonotypes between healthy human individuals. Germline lookup yields CDR1 SGHTA and CDR2 FQGTGA. V was pared by 2 bases and J by 1 base, with 9 bases between. The CDR3 runs 15 residues. Study-wide results and caveats: Sequencing depth was expected to influence donor clonotype sharing. The low donor count limited represented genetic and exposure-history diversity.

This table comes from immunoSEQ multiplex PCR, and its TCRdb copy is limited to in-frame clones, with some not included. The table has about 2.4 million clones, 93% seen once. The chain joins TRBV7-3 to TRBJ2-1; D not certain. The TCR sequence derives from a man aged 18 to 29 in good health. Some clones in this sample may be carry-over from other donors' samples. The sequencing sample was made of naive CD4+ T cells from PBMCs. Subset reported: CD45RA+ positively selected. The CDR3 DNA sequence: TGTGCCAGCAGCTTATACAGCGCGTCCTACAATGAGCAGTTCTTC. It translates to CASSLYSASYNEQFF. Combining the CDR3 with reference TRBV7-3 and TRBJ2-1 gives the whole variable domain GAGVSQTPSNKVTEKGKYVELRCDPISGHTALYWYRQSLGQGPEFLIYFQGTGAADDSGLPNDRFFAVRPEGSVSTLKIQRTERGDSAVYLCASSLYSASYNEQFFGPGTRLTVL.